A selection of T cell receptor beta chains follows, all from one sample in a study of long-term antiretroviral therapy in people with HIV. Assay used: immunoSEQ multiplex PCR; TCRdb lists only in-frame clones, some missing. The table records approximately 36,000 clones, 82% of them present only once. The specimen was unsorted PBMCs, collected 0.6 years after starting antiretroviral therapy. All receptors derive from a man younger than 35 with HIV. Each CDR3 is given with its conserved first and last residue. A D gene is named only where the DNA matches it firmly. Clone size is shown for a subset of rows, as once, few, many or a class of expanded clone.

V gene,clone size,J gene,D gene,CDR3 DNA,CDR3 protein
TRBV15,NA,TRBJ2-7,TRBD1,TGTGCCACCAGCAGCCGGGACAGGTTGTCCTACGAGCAGTACTTC,CATSSRDRLSYEQYF
TRBV27,NA,TRBJ1-5,NA,TGTGCCAGCAGTTGGGGACACAACCCCCATCAGCCCCAGCATTTT,CASSWGHNPHQPQHF
TRBV25-1,NA,TRBJ2-5,NA,TGTGCCAGCAGTGAATACGGGGCGCAAGAGACCCAGTACTTC,CASSEYGAQETQYF
TRBV15,NA,TRBJ2-5,NA,TGTGCCACCAGCAGAGACCAGAAGGAGACCCAGTACTTC,CATSRDQKETQYF
TRBV18,NA,TRBJ2-7,TRBD2,TGTGCCAGCTCACAAATCCTCTCGGGACTAGCGGACTACGAGCAGTACTTC,CASSQILSGLADYEQYF
TRBV6-6,NA,TRBJ2-2,TRBD1,TGTGCCAGCAGTGGGGACAGGGGGAACACCGGGGAGCTGTTTTTT,CASSGDRGNTGELFF
TRBV10-3,NA,TRBJ2-6,TRBD1,TGTGCCATCAGTGAACCGGCGACAGGGAGCTCTGGGGCCAACGTCCTGACTTTC,CAISEPATGSSGANVLTF
TRBV29-1,NA,TRBJ2-1,NA,TGCAGCGCCGGTGGGAGTGCTCACCCTGAGCAGTTCTTC,CSAGGSAHPEQFF
TRBV27,few,TRBJ2-7,TRBD2,TGTGCCAGCAGTTTCACACTAGCGGGCCACTACGAGCAGTACTTC,CASSFTLAGHYEQYF
TRBV30,NA,TRBJ2-7,NA,TGTGCCTCAGGGGATTTATACGAGCAGTACTTC,CASGDLYEQYF
TRBV29-1,once,TRBJ2-2,NA,TGCAGCGCTTACAGCGGGGAGCTGTTTTTT,CSAYSGELFF
TRBV7-2,few,TRBJ1-5,NA,TGTGCCAGCAGTTTAGTTCCTAATAGCAATCAGCCCCAGCATTTT,CASSLVPNSNQPQHF
TRBV27,NA,TRBJ2-1,NA,TGTGCCAGCAGTTTACCCCCCGGAAACAATGAGCAGTTCTTC,CASSLPPGNNEQFF
TRBV15,NA,TRBJ2-1,TRBD1,TGTGCCACCAGCAGAGATCAGGGGGCCCTTTACAATGAGCAGTTCTTC,CATSRDQGALYNEQFF
TRBV28,NA,TRBJ2-7,TRBD1,TGTGCCAGCAGTTCTTCCGGGACAGGGTCCTACGAGCAGTACTTC,CASSSSGTGSYEQYF
TRBV28,NA,TRBJ1-1,NA,TGTGCCAGCAGTCCCCCGCAAGGGCACACTGAAGCTTTCTTT,CASSPPQGHTEAFF
TRBV25-1,NA,TRBJ2-1,NA,TGTGCCAGCAGTGCCGGACACCATGAGCAGTTCTTC,CASSAGHHEQFF
TRBV6-4,NA,TRBJ1-5,NA,TGTGCCAGCAGTGACTCTCCGGGGCAGCCCCAGCATTTT,CASSDSPGQPQHF
TRBV5-6,NA,TRBJ2-1,TRBD2,TGTGCCAGCAGCTGGGCGGGAGAATGGAATGAGCAGTTCTTC,CASSWAGEWNEQFF
TRBV29-1,medium-sized,TRBJ2-7,TRBD1,TGCAGCGTGGAAATAGGGGACAGGGGCTATGAGCAGTACTTC,CSVEIGDRGYEQYF
TRBV2,NA,TRBJ2-7,TRBD2,TGTGCCAGCAGGGGTAGCGGGAGTGGGAACGAGCAGTACTTC,CASRGSGSGNEQYF
TRBV10-3,NA,TRBJ2-1,NA,TGTGCCATCAGTGAGATACCATTCAATGAGCAGTTCTTC,CAISEIPFNEQFF
TRBV28,NA,TRBJ2-7,TRBD1,TGTGCCAGCAGTTTCCGGACAGGGTTGCACGAGCAGTACTTC,CASSFRTGLHEQYF
TRBV11-2,NA,TRBJ2-7,NA,TGTGCCAGCAGCCATCACACAAGCTCCTACGAGCAGTACTTC,CASSHHTSSYEQYF
TRBV7-2,NA,TRBJ2-1,TRBD1,TGTGCCAGCAGCTTAGGAGGGGGGACAGGGGGCCAAAATGAGCAGTTCTTC,CASSLGGGTGGQNEQFF
TRBV5-1,NA,TRBJ1-1,NA,TGCGCCAGCAGCGGTGGGGACCTGGGGATGAACACTGAAGCTTTCTTT,CASSGGDLGMNTEAFF